Listed below are T cell receptor beta chains from one sample, sequenced in a study of early T cells in non-severe SARS-CoV-2 infection. One entry per CDR3 protein results from TCRdb running MiXCR on the 5' RACE reads. The sample has roughly 40,000 distinct CDR3 sequences, about 6% seen once; the top ten hold roughly 4.9%. Input material: whole blood. These receptors all stem from an adult who was a healthcare worker with PCR-confirmed SARS-CoV-2 infection or an uninfected control (not recorded which). The CDR3 runs from the conserved cysteine through the conserved F or W.

>15|TRBJ1-5|TRBV5-1
CASSLAWAGGQPQHF
>13|TRBJ1-2|TRBV14
CASSQEGAYGYTF
>14|TRBJ1-1|TRBV25-1
CASSEGRGHTEAFF
>16|TRBJ2-3|TRBV7-9
CASSTGLAGGADTQYF
>16|TRBJ2-7|TRBV12-3/TRBV12-4
CASSPTSWGANYEQYF
>13|TRBJ2-7|TRBV12-3/TRBV12-4
CASSFQRAYEQYF
>15|TRBJ2-5|TRBV14
CASSQVAGGGETQYF
>14|TRBJ1-5|TRBV7-2
CASSFTGANQPQHF
>15|TRBJ2-3|TRBV14
CASSARQGETDTQYF
>17|TRBJ2-1|TRBV4-1
CASSQGGLSGRAIVKFF
>14|TRBJ2-3|TRBV19
CASSTGLASDTQYF
>17|TRBJ2-1|TRBV11-2
CASRSFPGSRDYNEQFF
>13|TRBJ1-5|TRBV30
CAWSVSSNQPQHF
>13|TRBJ2-3|TRBV29-1
CSQRPMGTDTQYF
>13|TRBJ2-3|TRBV12-3/TRBV12-4
CASSFQNTDTQYF
>14|TRBJ2-1|TRBV5-1
CASRDASSYNEQFF
>15|TRBJ2-1|TRBV3-1
CASSQDLSSYNEQFF
>12|TRBJ2-7|TRBV7-2
CASSLDGWGQYF
>13|TRBJ2-3|TRBV11-2
CASSSLLADTQYF
>14|TRBJ2-7|TRBV4-2
CASSQDAGRDEQYF
>13|TRBJ1-6|TRBV28
CASSSPPGFSLHF
>16|TRBJ1-5|TRBV6-1
CASRRGGDYSNQPQHF
>17|TRBJ1-3|TRBV7-6
CASSLNRDTLTGNTIYF
>14|TRBJ2-7|TRBV11-2
CASRAARRFYEQYF
>15|TRBJ2-5|TRBV14
CASSQSGSPGETQYF
>12|TRBJ2-5|TRBV29-1
CSVLAGRETQYF
>17|TRBJ2-1|TRBV24-1
CATSEPRGRGSYNEQFF
>15|TRBJ2-7|TRBV25-1
CASSELGQGLDEQYF
>15|TRBJ1-6|TRBV7-2
CASSRRQGDNSPLHF